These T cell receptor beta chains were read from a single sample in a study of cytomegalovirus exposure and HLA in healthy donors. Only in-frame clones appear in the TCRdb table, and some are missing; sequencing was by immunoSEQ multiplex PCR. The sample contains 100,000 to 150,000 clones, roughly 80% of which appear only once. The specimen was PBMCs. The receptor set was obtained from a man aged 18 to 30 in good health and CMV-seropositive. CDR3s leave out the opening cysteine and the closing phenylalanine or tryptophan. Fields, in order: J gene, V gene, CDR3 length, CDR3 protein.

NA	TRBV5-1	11	ASSFDNSYEQY
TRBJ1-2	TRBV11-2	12	ASSLDTTRGGYT
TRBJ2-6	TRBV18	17	ASRGTARVLSSGANVLT
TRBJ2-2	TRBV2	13	ASQGLAGKSGELF
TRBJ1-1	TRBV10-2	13	ASSESGGVITEAF
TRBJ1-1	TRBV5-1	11	ASSLNSPMEAF
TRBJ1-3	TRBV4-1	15	ASSQPLGGSSGNTIY
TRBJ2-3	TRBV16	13	ASSLLGGSTDTQY
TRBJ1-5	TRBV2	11	ASTPGQNQPQH
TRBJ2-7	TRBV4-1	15	ASSQGLPGQVPYEQY
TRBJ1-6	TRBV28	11	ASIQAPTAPLH
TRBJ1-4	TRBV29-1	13	SVQPSPATNEKLF
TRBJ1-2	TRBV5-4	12	ASSPTGFNYGYT
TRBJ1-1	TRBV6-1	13	ASSEAPTENTEAF
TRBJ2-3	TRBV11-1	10	ASSWEDYSKY
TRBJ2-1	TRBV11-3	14	ASSYSLIAGVNEQF
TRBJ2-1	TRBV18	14	ASSPPNSGGNNEQF
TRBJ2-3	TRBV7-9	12	ASRESGGEDTQY
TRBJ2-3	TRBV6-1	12	ASSRDGGTDTQY
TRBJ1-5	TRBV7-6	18	ASSPFGPGTGEESNQPQH
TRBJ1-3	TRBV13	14	ASSSTEGNSGNTIY
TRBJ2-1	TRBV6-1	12	ASSEEGTYNEQF
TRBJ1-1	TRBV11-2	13	ASSYGQSMNTEAF
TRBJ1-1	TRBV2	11	ASREQDRIEAF
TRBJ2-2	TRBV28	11	ASSLLGTGELF
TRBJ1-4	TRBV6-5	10	ASSSYNEKLF
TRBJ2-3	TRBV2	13	ASSLRTSGADTQY
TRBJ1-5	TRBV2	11	ASNRDTNQPQH
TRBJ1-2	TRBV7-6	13	ASSLADRVEDGYT